Listed below are T cell receptor beta chains from one sample, sequenced in a study of T cells in Graves' hyperthyroidism and ophthalmopathy. Each CDR3 protein gets one entry after TCRdb re-called the multiplex PCR reads with MiXCR. The profile shows roughly 510,000 distinct CDR3 sequences, 46% of them singletons. Sequences were obtained from peripheral blood or thyroid tissue (not recorded which). These receptor sequences come from an adult woman with Graves' disease, either hyperthyroidism or ophthalmopathy (not recorded which). The CDR3 runs from the conserved cysteine through the conserved F or W. A D gene is named only where the DNA matches it firmly. Clone size is given for some rows only: seen once, a few or many times, or a class if the clone is expanded.

cdr3_nt | cdr3_aa | cdr3_length | v_call | clone_size | d_call | j_call
TGTGCCAGCAGTGAGTCCGGGGGCGGGAGTGAAAAACTGTTTTTT | CASSESGGGSEKLFF | 15 | TRBV6-5 | . | . | TRBJ1-4
TGTGCCACTGGTCAGGGGAAAGCCGGAAACACCATATATTTT | CATGQGKAGNTIYF | 14 | TRBV25-1 | once | . | TRBJ1-3
TGTGCCAGCAGCTCCAGGTGGAAGACCCAGTACTTC | CASSSRWKTQYF | 12 | TRBV9 | few | . | TRBJ2-5
TGCGCCAGCAGCTTGGGAATGGGACTTCCATCACCTTACGAGCAGTACTTC | CASSLGMGLPSPYEQYF | 17 | TRBV5-1 | many | . | TRBJ2-7
TGTGCCAGCAGCGCCTCTAGCGGGATAGTAGAGGCCGGGGAGCTGTTTTTT | CASSASSGIVEAGELFF | 17 | TRBV9 | . | TRBD2 | TRBJ2-2
TGCGCCAGCAGTGAGTCGGGAAGAAACTATGGCTACACCTTC | CASSESGRNYGYTF | 14 | TRBV10-2 | few | . | TRBJ1-2
TGCAGCGGACAGGGGACAAACGAGCAGTACTTC | CSGQGTNEQYF | 11 | TRBV29-1 | . | TRBD1 | TRBJ2-7
TGTGCCAGCTCATCCCTCCGGGACAAACAAGAGACCCAGTACTTC | CASSSLRDKQETQYF | 15 | TRBV18 | few | . | TRBJ2-5
TGCAGTGCTAGAGCCCAGGGACAGGGGGCGTCTGAAGCTTTCTTT | CSARAQGQGASEAFF | 15 | TRBV20-1 | . | TRBD1 | TRBJ1-1
TGTGCCAGCGGTCAACAGGGGACGAACACCGGGGAGCTGTTTTTT | CASGQQGTNTGELFF | 15 | TRBV2 | many | TRBD1 | TRBJ2-2